These 30 T cell receptor beta chains were all obtained from the same sample, sequenced in a study of T cells in localized non-small cell lung cancer. Only in-frame clones appear in the TCRdb table, and some are missing; sequencing was by immunoSEQ multiplex PCR. The sample carries about 18,000 clones, more than 85% recorded once. Sequencing used peripheral blood, obtained before any cancer treatment. The origin of the receptors is a male donor aged 60 or over with stage II squamous cell lung carcinoma.

V is TRBV18 and J is TRBJ2-1; D gene uncertain. Germline V CDR1 and CDR2: KGHSH, LQKENI. V lost 5 bases to trimming and J lost 5 bases, with 13 bases between them. The CDR3 is 14 amino acids. CDR3 region: CASSSGVLDNEQFF. CDR3 DNA: TGTGCCAGCTCATCCGGCGTGCTTGACAATGAGCAGTTCTTC.

The genes are TRBV18 and TRBJ1-2, with D tentatively TRBD1 (5 bases). With 2 bases removed from V and 4 bases from J, the gap between germline ends came to 14 bases. This CDR3 is built from 15 residues. The germline CDR1 and CDR2 sequences are KGHSH and LQKENI. In DNA, the CDR3 is TGTGCCAGCTCACCAAAAGTACAGGCGCCCTATGGCTACACCTTC. Protein: CASSPKVQAPYGYTF.

The chain employs TRBV15 and TRBJ1-5; D call uncertain. CDR1 is LNHNV and CDR2 is YYDKDF in the germline V gene (reference sequence). The CDR3 has 14 amino acids. The germline V and J ends were trimmed by 5 bases and 0 bases, with 8 bases remaining between them. This CDR3 is CATSAAHSNQPQHF. CDR3 in DNA: TGTGCCACCAGCGCGGCCCATAGCAATCAGCCCCAGCATTTT.

V is TRBV13 and J is TRBJ2-1; D is undetermined. In germline, CDR1 is PRHDT, CDR2 FYEKMQ (reference sequence). Trimming removed 1 base from V and 10 bases from J, with 5 bases in between. There are 11 residues in the CDR3. The CDR3 reads CASSLVREQFF. For the CDR3, the DNA is TGTGCCAGCAGCTTAGTCAGGGAGCAGTTCTTC.

V is TRBV18 and J is TRBJ1-2; unclear D gene. The CDR3 covers 13 residues. V lost 2 bases, J lost 5 bases, and 9 bases lay in between. The germline V gene encodes CDR1 KGHSH and CDR2 LQKENI. CDR3 bases: TGTGCCAGCTCACCAGGCTATTCTTATGGCTACACCTTC. Translating gives CASSPGYSYGYTF.

J is TRBJ1-2 and V is TRBV5-4, with D possibly being TRBD1 (5 bases). V dropped 3 bases and J dropped 8 bases, with 11 bases sitting between them. The CDR3 covers 12 residues. CDR1 SGHNT and CDR2 YYREEE come from the germline V gene (reference sequence). The CDR3 nucleotides read TGTGCCAGCAGCTCCGTGGGGGGAGGCTACACCTTC. This gives the protein CASSSVGGGYTF.

V usage is TRBV9 and J usage is TRBJ2-1; 8 positions match TRBD2. Trimming cost V 0 bases and J 2 bases; bases outside gene matches: 4. The length of the CDR3 is 16 residues. Germline V lookup: CDR1 SGDLS, CDR2 YYNGEE. The CDR3 is CASSVGGSGTYNEQFF. The CDR3 bases are TGTGCCAGCAGCGTAGGGGGTAGCGGGACCTACAATGAGCAGTTCTTC. The variable domain in full, with the rest retrieved from reference TRBV9 and TRBJ2-1, is DSGVTQTPKHLITATGQRVTLRCSPRSGDLSVYWYQQSLDQGLQFLIQYYNGEERAKGNILERFSAQQFPDLHSELNLSSLELGDSALYFCASSVGGSGTYNEQFFGPGTRLTVL.

The chain employs TRBV10-3 and TRBJ2-1; the D gene is possibly TRBD2 (5 bases). CDR1 and CDR2 (germline): ENHRY, SYGVKD. CDR3 size: 14 residues. Trimming cost V 0 bases and J 3 bases, with 6 bases left between them. The CDR3: CAISESLGYNEQFF. CDR3 coding DNA: TGTGCCATCAGTGAGTCACTAGGCTACAATGAGCAGTTCTTC.

The chain's CDR3 is CASTDRSAPGNTIYF. DNA of the CDR3: TGTGCCAGTACGGACAGATCTGCCCCTGGAAACACCATATATTTT. The rearrangement links TRBV19 to TRBJ1-3; D is perhaps TRBD1 (6 bases). Germline V lookup: CDR1 LNHDA, CDR2 SQIVND (reference sequence). Trimming cost V 7 bases and J 2 bases, with 15 bases left between them. The CDR3 is 15 amino acids.

This chain uses TRBV5-8 with TRBJ2-2; D ambiguous. CDR1 and CDR2 (germline): SGHTS, YDEGEE. The CDR3 contains 15 residues. Trimming took 1 base from V and 1 from J, leaving 8 bases between them. CDR3 sequence (DNA): TGTGCCAGCAGCTTGTACACAGTGAACACCGGGGAGCTGTTTTTT. Translating gives CASSLYTVNTGELFF.

This chain connects TRBV30 to TRBJ2-1, with D uncertain. Trimming shortened V by 0 bases and J by 4 bases, and 7 bases separated the two germline ends. CDR3 size: 13 residues. The germline CDR1 and CDR2 sequences are GTSNPN and SVGIG (reference sequence). In nucleotides, the CDR3 is TGTGCCTGGAGTGTGGGGTTTTACAATGAGCAGTTCTTC. Protein product: CAWSVGFYNEQFF.

The rearrangement uses TRBV12-5 and TRBJ2-1; D ambiguous. In germline, CDR1 is LGHNT, CDR2 FRNRAP. V shed 0 bases and J shed 0 bases, with 12 bases lying between them. CDR3 length: 17 residues. The CDR3 loop is CASGLVPGSGSYNEQFF. CDR3 coding DNA: TGTGCTAGTGGTTTGGTACCTGGGTCGGGCTCCTACAATGAGCAGTTCTTC.

The chain employs TRBV9 and TRBJ2-5; 10 bases line up with TRBD1. Per germline, CDR1 SGDLS and CDR2 YYNGEE. The CDR3 runs to 15 residues. J gave up 5 bases and V 4 bases, and 8 bases lay outside the gene matches. Written as DNA, the CDR3 is TGTGCCAGCAGCCTGGGGACAGGGGAGAGGGAGACCCAGTACTTC. Protein sequence: CASSLGTGERETQYF.

The chain carries TRBV5-1 and TRBJ2-1, with a tentative D call TRBD2 (6 bases). V gave up 3 bases and J gave up 7 bases, with 17 bases separating them. The CDR3 sequence is 15 residues long. CDR1 SGHRS and CDR2 YFSETQ come from the germline V gene. The CDR3 coding sequence is TGCGCCAGCAGCTCCAAACCTAGCGCTCCGAATGAGCAGTTCTTC. Translated, it gives CASSSKPSAPNEQFF.

The chain links TRBV28 to TRBJ1-1, with D unclear. The germline gives CDR1 MDHEN, CDR2 SYDVKM. CDR3 length: 15 residues. The V end was cut by 5 bases, the J end by 0 bases, with 13 bases between. CDR3 sequence (DNA): TGTGCCAGCAGTGAGGGAGGCAGGCTGAACACTGAAGCTTTCTTT. This translates into CASSEGGRLNTEAFF.

J is TRBJ2-7 and V is TRBV7-9, with a weak D call TRBD2 (5 bases). Trimming took 5 bases from V and 7 from J, leaving 21 bases between them. There are 15 residues in the CDR3. Germline CDR1 SEHNR, CDR2 FQNEAQ (reference sequence). The CDR3 sequence: CASSPPLQQTGEQYF. For the CDR3, the DNA is TGTGCCAGCAGCCCCCCCCTCCAACAGACGGGGGAGCAGTACTTC.

This chain uses TRBV7-2 with TRBJ2-2, with TRBD1 matching over 9 bases. Germline lookup yields CDR1 SGHTA and CDR2 FQGNSA. The CDR3 sequence is 18 residues long. The J segment lost 0 bases and the V segment lost 2 bases, leaving 7 bases of the junction unmatched. CDR3 amino acids: CASSLRPTGGTNTGELFF. The CDR3 bases are TGTGCCAGCAGCTTACGTCCGACAGGGGGGACGAACACCGGGGAGCTGTTTTTT.

The rearrangement links TRBV15 to TRBJ1-2; tentative D call: TRBD1 (6 bases). This CDR3 comprises 16 residues. The germline CDR1 and CDR2 sequences are LNHNV and YYDKDF (reference sequence). V lost 6 bases, J lost 4 bases, and 21 bases lay in between. CDR3 protein: CATSSKGHRDPYGYTF. In DNA form, the CDR3 reads TGTGCCACCAGTTCTAAGGGACACCGGGATCCCTATGGCTACACCTTC.

The chain couples TRBV30 to TRBJ2-5; 9 nucleotides match TRBD1. The CDR3 is 12 amino acids. CDR1 GTSNPN and CDR2 SVGIG come from the germline V gene (reference sequence). Germline trimming cut 8 bases from V and 4 bases from J; bases unmatched to any gene: 5. The CDR3 protein is CAVGQGSETQYF. The CDR3 DNA sequence: TGTGCCGTGGGACAGGGATCAGAGACCCAGTACTTC.

The V and J genes are TRBV10-3 and TRBJ1-1; D unresolved. Germline loops: CDR1 ENHRY, CDR2 SYGVKD. V gave up 2 bases and J gave up 4 bases, with 14 bases separating them. The CDR3 runs to 15 residues. The CDR3 reads CAISETEEGPTEAFF. DNA of the CDR3: TGTGCCATCAGTGAGACTGAAGAAGGGCCCACTGAAGCTTTCTTT.

This chain connects TRBV10-3 to TRBJ2-1; 9 bases match TRBD2. Germline lookup yields CDR1 ENHRY and CDR2 SYGVKD. The junction had 10 bases not matched to a gene; V was cut back by 4 bases and J by 9 bases. This CDR3 is built from 15 residues. The CDR3 is CAISVGSGRGGEQFF. The CDR3 DNA reads as TGTGCCATCAGTGTCGGTAGCGGGAGAGGGGGTGAGCAGTTCTTC.

The chain is built from TRBV4-2 and TRBJ1-1; D uncertain. The V and J ends lost 0 bases and 5 bases respectively, with 7 bases between them. CDR1 and CDR2 from the germline V gene are LGHNA and YNFKEQ. The CDR3 sequence is 13 residues long. Here the CDR3 DNA reads TGTGCCAGCAGCCAAGAGATAGGGACTGAAGCTTTCTTT. This encodes CASSQEIGTEAFF.

The chain combines TRBV28 with TRBJ2-3, with D perhaps TRBD1 or TRBD2 (5 bases each). Germline loops: CDR1 MDHEN, CDR2 SYDVKM. CDR3 size: 14 residues. The V gene lost 5 bases and the J gene lost 3 bases, with 12 bases spanning the gap. This chain's CDR3 is CASSPSGTTDTQYF. CDR3 nucleotides: TGTGCCAGCAGTCCCTCTGGGACGACAGATACGCAGTATTTT.

This sequence joins TRBV5-5 and TRBJ1-2, with D possibly TRBD1 on 5 matching bases. CDR1 SGHKS and CDR2 YYEKEE come from the germline V gene (reference sequence). V was clipped by 0 bases and J by 4 bases, with 7 bases between them. The CDR3 contains 13 residues. CDR3 sequence (DNA): TGTGCCAGCAGCTTGGAGGGGAGCTATGGCTACACCTTC. Amino acids: CASSLEGSYGYTF.

This clone showed up just a few times. The CDR3 is CASSRGLGRGTDTQYF. The CDR3 bases are TGTGCCAGCAGCCGTGGTCTAGGCAGGGGTACAGATACGCAGTATTTT. This chain connects TRBV7-9 to TRBJ2-3; a weak D match, TRBD1 (6 bases). With 5 bases removed from V and 3 bases from J, the gap between germline ends came to 18 bases. CDR1 SEHNR and CDR2 FQNEAQ come from the germline V gene (reference sequence). This CDR3 comprises 16 residues.

The table lists this clone with a count of one. This chain uses TRBV5-8 with TRBJ2-7; D is undetermined. V was clipped by 0 bases and J by 7 bases, with 11 bases between them. This CDR3 region has 13 residues. Per germline, CDR1 SGHTS and CDR2 YDEGEE. The CDR3 region is CASSLVLSEEQYF. CDR3 nucleotide sequence: TGTGCCAGCAGCTTGGTCCTGTCGGAAGAGCAGTACTTC.

The chain recombines TRBV28 with TRBJ1-5; D is unclear. The V gene's germline CDR1 is MDHEN and CDR2 SYDVKM. The CDR3 totals 16 residues. The V gene lost 6 bases and the J gene lost 3 bases, with 18 bases spanning the gap. CDR3 loop: CASSPGGQLNNQPQHF. The CDR3 bases are TGTGCCAGCAGCCCCGGAGGCCAGCTGAACAATCAGCCCCAGCATTTT.

This clone came up once. This rearrangement joins TRBV19 to TRBJ2-3, with a tentative D call TRBD2 (6 bases). CDR1 LNHDA and CDR2 SQIVND come from the germline V gene (reference sequence). The CDR3 is made up of 15 amino acids. V lost 3 bases and J lost 3, with 13 bases in between. DNA for the CDR3: TGTGCCAGTAGTATGGGGAGGATGGGGACAGATACGCAGTATTTT. Translating it yields CASSMGRMGTDTQYF.

The chain uses TRBV14 and TRBJ2-3; D uncertain. This CDR3 comprises 13 residues. Trimming cost V 3 bases and J 2 bases, with 6 bases left between them. Germline V gene sequence: CDR1 SGHDN, CDR2 FVKESK. The CDR3 here is CASSQQFTDTQYF. CDR3 nucleotide sequence: TGTGCCAGCAGCCAGCAGTTCACAGATACGCAGTATTTT. Full variable domain (remainder filled in from reference TRBV14 and TRBJ2-3): EAGVTQFPSHSVIEKGQTVTLRCDPISGHDNLYWYRRVMGKEIKFLLHFVKESKQDESGMPNNRFLAERTGGTYSTLKVQPAELEDSGVYFCASSQQFTDTQYFGPGTRLTVL.

The chain combines TRBV27 with TRBJ1-2; the match to TRBD1 covers 8 bases. The CDR3 is 14 residues long. From germline, CDR1 is MNHEY and CDR2 SMNVEV (reference sequence). After removal of 4 bases from V and 7 bases from J, the junction contained 8 bases not matched to a gene. The DNA of the CDR3 is TGTGCCAGCAGTTATGACAGGGGCTATGGTGGCTACACCTTC. It encodes CASSYDRGYGGYTF.